One and the same sample provided the 11 T cell receptor beta chains below, sequenced in a study of shared clonotypes between healthy human individuals. The repertoire was sequenced with immunoSEQ multiplex PCR; TCRdb's copy has only in-frame clones and lacks some. This table holds about 2 million clones, roughly 95% found once. CD8 cells regarded as naive lacked CD45RO, were positively chosen for CCR7, and omitted terminally differentiated effector memory CD45RA+ cells. Sequencing was carried out using naive CD8+ T cells sorted from blood. The source is a man younger than 35 in good health.

The genes are TRBV29-1 and TRBJ2-3, with D uncertain. This CDR3 region has 14 residues. Trimming took off 3 bases at V and 6 bases at J, with 16 bases between the two ends. The germline gives CDR1 SQVTM, CDR2 ANQGSEA. CDR3 in amino acids: CSVDRFNARDTQYF. The CDR3 nucleotides are TGCAGCGTTGACAGGTTCAATGCTCGGGATACGCAGTATTTT.

The chain is built from TRBV9 and TRBJ2-3, with a tentative D call TRBD2 (5 bases). There are 13 residues in the CDR3. The germline gives CDR1 SGDLS, CDR2 YYNGEE. Trimming removed 1 base from V and 6 bases from J, with 9 bases in between. For the CDR3, the DNA is TGTGCCAGCAGCGTATATGGGGAGGATACGCAGTATTTT. Encoded protein: CASSVYGEDTQYF.

The chain has TRBV19 and TRBJ2-7; D may be TRBD2 (6 bases). Germline CDR1 is LNHDA and CDR2 is SQIVND (reference sequence). This CDR3 contains 15 residues. V shed 3 bases and J shed 2 bases, with 14 bases lying between them. The CDR3: CASSITRGETYEQYF. The CDR3 DNA follows: TGTGCCAGTAGTATTACGCGGGGCGAGACCTACGAGCAGTACTTC.

This clone was seen once. The chain recombines TRBV7-2 with TRBJ2-1, with 7 nucleotides matching TRBD2. The CDR3 extends over 15 amino acids. Germline assignment: CDR1 SGHTA and CDR2 FQGNSA. V lost 5 bases and J lost 12; bases outside the gene matches: 16. CDR3 nucleotide sequence: TGTGCCAGCAGCCTTACGTGGGAGGGCCTTTTGGGGCAGTTCTTC. It codes for CASSLTWEGLLGQFF.

This clone has only one observation. V gene TRBV4-3 combines with J gene TRBJ2-7; 11 bases map to TRBD2. J lost 3 bases, V lost 0 bases, and 10 bases had no gene match. The CDR3 sequence is 18 residues long. Germline V gene data show CDR1 as LGHNA and CDR2 as YSLEER. CDR3 sequence: CASSQETSKGLAVYEQYF. DNA for the CDR3: TGCGCCAGCAGCCAAGAGACCTCGAAGGGACTAGCGGTCTACGAGCAGTACTTC.

This clone has more than one count but fewer than ten. The same CDR3 arises from other DNA sequences in this sample as well. The chain recombines TRBV14 with TRBJ2-7; D remains ambiguous. Trimming left V 1 base short and J 3 bases short, with 4 bases between. The germline V gene encodes CDR1 SGHDN and CDR2 FVKESK. The CDR3 spans 12 residues. The CDR3 DNA reads TGTGCCAGCAGCCAAGGGGGCTACGAGCAGTACTTC. It translates to CASSQGGYEQYF.

The rearrangement joins TRBV28 to TRBJ2-7; D remains unclear. Trimming pared 3 bases from V and 3 bases from J, leaving 12 bases between. This CDR3 is 14 amino acids long. CDR1 and CDR2 (germline): MDHEN, SYDVKM. The CDR3 sequence is CASSLLGGDYEQYF. CDR3 DNA sequence: TGTGCCAGCAGTTTGTTAGGTGGGGACTACGAGCAGTACTTC.

This chain joins TRBV7-9 and TRBJ2-1; D is perhaps TRBD2 (7 bases). The germline V gene has CDR1 SEHNR and CDR2 FQNEAQ (reference sequence). The CDR3 runs 16 residues. V shed 2 bases and J shed 7 bases, with 18 bases lying between them. The CDR3 spells CASSLYGGQTPNEQFF. In nucleotides, the CDR3 is TGTGCCAGCAGCTTATACGGGGGGCAAACACCTAATGAGCAGTTCTTC.

The V gene is TRBV2, the J gene TRBJ2-1; 7 bases are a match to TRBD1. This CDR3 spans 15 amino acids. With 5 bases clipped from V and 2 bases from J, the junction kept 6 bases outside the gene matches. The germline CDR1 and CDR2 sequences are SNHLY and FYNNEI. DNA for the CDR3: TGTGCCAGCAGTAACGACAGGGTGCCCTACAATGAGCAGTTCTTC. Translation gives CASSNDRVPYNEQFF.

The chain couples TRBV6-5 to TRBJ1-1; D is unresolved. Germline lookup yields CDR1 MNHEY and CDR2 SVGAGI. The germline V and J ends were trimmed by 8 bases and 5 bases, with 15 bases remaining between them. The CDR3 covers 13 residues. The CDR3 loop reads CASAPSGWTEAFF. In nucleotides, the CDR3 is TGTGCCAGCGCCCCGTCCGGGTGGACTGAAGCTTTCTTT.

The chain has TRBV7-6 and TRBJ2-7, with 10 bases fitting TRBD2. V shed 6 bases and J 5 bases; nucleotides not matched to a gene: 7. CDR3 length: 14 residues. Germline CDR1 and CDR2: SGHVS and FNYEAQ. The CDR3 spells CASRGTSGDNEQYF. CDR3 in DNA: TGTGCCAGCAGAGGAACTAGCGGGGACAACGAGCAGTACTTC.